The subject of this entry is one T cell receptor beta chain. Its target is not known. The source of the sample is a study of glioma-infiltrating T cells. TCR alpha and beta CDR3 regions were amplified from RNA using iRepertoire nested multiplex PCR. TCRdb analysed the multiplex PCR reads with MiXCR anew, one entry per CDR3 protein. Of 150,000 to 200,000 distinct CDR3 sequences in the sample, around 30% were seen once. The study's findings and limits: Tissue and blood shared very few CDR3 sequences.

The TCR sequence derives from a human donor with low-grade glioma or glioblastoma, undergoing nonglioma brain surgery, or in good health (not recorded which). The sample taken for sequencing was glioma tissue, nonneoplastic brain tissue, or PBMCs (not recorded which).

CDR3: CASSLYGGPKDTQYF. For the CDR3, the DNA is TGTGCCAGCAGCTTATATGGGGGACCGAAAGATACGCAGTATTTT. The rearrangement joins TRBV11-3 to TRBJ2-3; D assignment may be TRBD1 or TRBD2 (5 bases each). CDR1 is SGHNT and CDR2 is YENEEA in the germline V gene. Trimming pared 2 bases from V and 5 bases from J, leaving 14 bases between. The CDR3 covers 15 residues.